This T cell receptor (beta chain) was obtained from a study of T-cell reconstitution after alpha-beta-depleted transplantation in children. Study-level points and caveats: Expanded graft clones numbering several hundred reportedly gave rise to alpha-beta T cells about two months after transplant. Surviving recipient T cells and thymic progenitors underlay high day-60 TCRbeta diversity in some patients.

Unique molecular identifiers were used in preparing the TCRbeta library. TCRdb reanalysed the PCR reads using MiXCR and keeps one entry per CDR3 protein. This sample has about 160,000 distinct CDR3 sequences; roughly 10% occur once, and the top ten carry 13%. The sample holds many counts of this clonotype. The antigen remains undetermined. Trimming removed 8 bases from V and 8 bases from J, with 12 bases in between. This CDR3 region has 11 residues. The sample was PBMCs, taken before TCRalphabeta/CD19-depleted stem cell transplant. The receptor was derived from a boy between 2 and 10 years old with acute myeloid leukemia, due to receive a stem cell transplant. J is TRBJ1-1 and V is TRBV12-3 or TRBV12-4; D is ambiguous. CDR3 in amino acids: CASRLGAEAFF. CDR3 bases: TGTGCCAGCCGTCTTGGTGCCGAAGCTTTCTTT.